Presented here are 14 T cell receptor beta chains from one specimen sequenced in a study of CD8 T cells in Susac syndrome. Reverse transcription of roughly 0.45 to 1 ug RNA was performed with random hexamers. TCRdb fed the immunoSEQ multiplex PCR reads into MiXCR, producing one record per CDR3 protein. Of roughly 200,000 distinct CDR3 sequences in the sample, over 90% were seen once. Sequenced: CD4+ T cells from PBMCs. These receptors all stem from a human donor with multiple sclerosis.

The genes are TRBV3-1 and TRBJ1-5; D is undetermined. The CDR3 covers 15 residues. CDR1 and CDR2 from the germline V gene are LGHDT and YNNKEL (reference sequence). The V end was cut by 1 base, the J end by 2 bases, with 9 bases between. The CDR3 region is CASSQVSGGNQPQHF. CDR3 in DNA: TGTGCCAGCAGCCAAGTGTCTGGGGGCAATCAGCCCCAGCATTTT. Full variable domain (missing parts from reference TRBV3-1 and TRBJ1-5): DTAVSQTPKYLVTQMGNDKSIKCEQNLGHDTMYWYKQDSKKFLKIMFSYNNKELIINETVPNRFSPKSPDKAHLNLHINSLELGDSAVYFCASSQVSGGNQPQHFGDGTRLSIL.

J is TRBJ1-2 and V is TRBV5-1; D not resolved. This CDR3 region has 14 residues. CDR1 is SGHRS, CDR2 YFSETQ, per germline. Trimming removed 0 bases from V and 2 bases from J, with 8 bases in between. This chain's CDR3 is CASSLEASNYGYTF. The CDR3 region has the DNA TGCGCCAGCAGCTTGGAGGCCAGCAACTATGGCTACACCTTC. The full variable domain, completed using reference TRBV5-1 and TRBJ1-2, is KAGVTQTPRYLIKTRGQQVTLSCSPISGHRSVSWYQQTPGQGLQFLFEYFSETQRNKGNFPGRFSGRQFSNSRSEMNVSTLELGDSALYLCASSLEASNYGYTFGSGTRLTVV.

V gene TRBV9 combines with J gene TRBJ2-7; D possibly corresponds to TRBD2 (5 bases). The ends were cut back, 3 bases at V and 2 bases at J, with 15 bases in the middle. Per the germline V gene, CDR1 is SGDLS and CDR2 is YYNGEE. The CDR3 length is 15 residues. The CDR3 region has the DNA TGTGCCAGCAGCGCAACGGAGGCGGCCGCCTACGAGCAGTACTTC. Translation gives CASSATEAAAYEQYF.

The chain joins TRBV7-9 to TRBJ2-7; 9 bases are shared with TRBD1. J lost 5 bases, V lost 6 bases, and 11 bases had no gene match. Germline V gene lookup returns CDR1 SEHNR and CDR2 FQNEAQ (reference sequence). The CDR3 is 15 amino acids. The CDR3 loop reads CASSRDRAGYNEQYV. The DNA for the CDR3 is TGTGCCAGCAGTCGGGACAGGGCTGGATATAACGAGCAGTACGTC.

V is TRBV15 and J is TRBJ2-6; 9 bases fit TRBD1. The V gene's germline CDR1 is LNHNV and CDR2 YYDKDF (reference sequence). V lost 4 bases to trimming and J lost 6 bases; unmatched junction nucleotides: 4. The length of the CDR3 is 15 residues. CDR3 sequence reads: CATSKGTGMANVLTF. In DNA form, the CDR3 reads TGTGCCACCAGCAAAGGGACAGGGATGGCCAACGTCCTGACTTTC.

This sequence joins TRBV3-1 and TRBJ2-5; the D is unclear. The CDR3 is 13 residues long. V was clipped by 5 bases and J by 5 bases, with 12 bases between them. The germline V gene encodes CDR1 LGHDT and CDR2 YNNKEL (reference sequence). CDR3 nucleotides: TGTGCCAGCAGCTTCGGCAGTGAGGAGACCCAGTACTTC. Protein: CASSFGSEETQYF.

In this sample, this clonotype turned up once. As DNA, the CDR3 is TGTGCCAGCAGGACAGCGGGAGATAGCAATCAGCCCCAGCATTTT. Protein product: CASRTAGDSNQPQHF. This rearrangement joins TRBV12-3 or TRBV12-4 to TRBJ1-5; tentative D call: TRBD1 (5 bases). There are 15 residues in the CDR3. Trimming took off 6 bases at V and 0 bases at J, with 12 bases between the two ends.

V is TRBV30 and J is TRBJ2-1; perhaps TRBD2 as D (7 bases). The CDR3 has 13 amino acids. The germline V gene has CDR1 GTSNPN and CDR2 SVGIG (reference sequence). V was clipped by 0 bases and J by 9 bases, with 12 bases between them. In nucleotides, the CDR3 is TGTGCCTGGAGTGTAGGGGGGGCCGGTGAGCAGTTCTTC. Protein: CAWSVGGAGEQFF.

V gene TRBV20-1 combines with J gene TRBJ1-1; 8 bases match TRBD1. The CDR3 consists of 14 residues. In germline, CDR1 is DFQATT, CDR2 SNEGSKA (reference sequence). Trimming took 2 bases from V and 8 from J; bases not matched to a gene: 10. CDR3 DNA sequence: TGCAGTGCTAGATTTGACAGGGGAGGTGGAGAAGCTTTCTTT. It translates to CSARFDRGGGEAFF.

This clonotype was observed a handful of times. The J gene is TRBJ2-4, the V gene TRBV6-1; D is undetermined. This CDR3 region has 15 residues. Trimming stripped 4 bases from V and 0 bases from J, with 10 bases between. Germline V CDR1 and CDR2: MNHNS, SASEGT. In DNA, the CDR3 is TGTGCCAGCAGTGCCCGACTGCTAGCCAAAAACATTCAGTACTTC. Translated, it gives CASSARLLAKNIQYF.

As concerns this clonotype: The junction departs from the called germline gene at one end, perhaps through a read error. The J gene is TRBJ1-2, the V gene TRBV2; TRBD1 might be the D (5 bases). The CDR3 is 12 residues long. CDR1 is SNHLY and CDR2 is FYNNEI in the germline V gene. The chain's CDR3 is CASREDSYGYTF. The CDR3 DNA reads as TGTGCCAGCAGGGAAGACAGTTATGGCTACACCTTC.

The rearrangement uses TRBV20-1 and TRBJ2-1; no definite D call. The germline V gene encodes CDR1 DFQATT and CDR2 SNEGSKA (reference sequence). The CDR3 has 11 residues. V gave up 0 bases and J gave up 8 bases, with 5 bases separating them. CDR3 DNA sequence: TGCAGTGCTAGAGATCCCTATGAGCAGTTCTTC. Its protein is CSARDPYEQFF.

V usage is TRBV9 and J usage is TRBJ2-3; D may correspond to TRBD1 or TRBD2 (6 bases each). The germline V and J ends were trimmed by 0 bases and 5 bases, with 19 bases remaining between them. Germline V gene sequence: CDR1 SGDLS, CDR2 YYNGEE. The length of the CDR3 is 17 residues. CDR3 DNA sequence: TGTGCCAGCAGCGTAGCTCCGCTCGGGGGCGCGATAGATACGCAGTATTTT. Encoded protein: CASSVAPLGGAIDTQYF.

Only one count was recorded for this clonotype. The chain is built from TRBV9 and TRBJ2-5; 7 bases agree with TRBD2. This CDR3 spans 13 amino acids. V gave up 2 bases and J gave up 5 bases; unmatched junction bases: 3. Germline V gene lookup returns CDR1 SGDLS and CDR2 YYNGEE. The CDR3, as DNA: TGTGCCAGCAGCGTGCTAGCGGAGGAGACCCAGTACTTC. Translated: CASSVLAEETQYF.